The TCR beta chain described here comes from a study of blood T cell repertoires in COVID-19. Overall study: COVID-19 samples collected from the United States, Italy and Spain covered acute and convalescent phases.

The V gene's germline CDR1 is SQVTM and CDR2 ANQGSEA. The CDR3 consists of 12 residues. V lost 8 bases to trimming and J lost 1 base, with 10 bases between them. The repertoire was sequenced with immunoSEQ multiplex PCR; TCRdb's copy has only in-frame clones and lacks some. Of 200,000 to 250,000 clones in the sample, 85% to 90% were seen once. This sequence originates from a man aged 30 to 45 with COVID-19, enrolled during active disease. The rearrangement joins TRBV29-1 to TRBJ2-3; no firm D call. Sequencing was done on a sample of peripheral blood. In nucleotides, the CDR3 is TGCAGCCTCAGGATCGGCACAGATACGCAGTATTTT. Its protein is CSLRIGTDTQYF.